Listed here is a single T cell receptor (beta chain). No antigen is known for it. TCRdb keeps only in-frame clones here, not all; method: immunoSEQ multiplex PCR. The sample consists of 750,000 to 1,000,000 clones, 80% to 95% of them appearing once. Germline V lookup: CDR1 SGHDN, CDR2 FVKESK. V dropped 2 bases and J dropped 3; count of bases not matched to a gene: 9. The CDR3 covers 16 residues. This specimen comes from a study of shared clonotypes between healthy human individuals. Study in general: Three plates each covered CD4 naive and memory; CD8 naive two, CD8 memory one.

Whole-study findings and limits: Naive CD4 clonotype sharing across several donors was approximately 5%. Researchers sampled only blood; tissue repertoires likely differ.

Cells designated naive CD8 were CD45RO-negative and were positively selected for CCR7, with terminally differentiated effector memory CD45RA+ cells excluded. Material for sequencing was naive CD8+ T cells sorted from blood. The chain is built from TRBV14 and TRBJ2-7, with 8 bases matching TRBD2. The clonotype comes from a man younger than 40 in good health. CDR3 amino acids: CASSQLGGLAGYEQYF. CDR3 sequence (DNA): TGTGCCAGCAGCCAATTAGGAGGCCTAGCGGGCTACGAGCAGTACTTC.